This T cell receptor (beta chain) appears in the sequencing data of a study of CD8 T cells in cerebrospinal fluid in Alzheimer's disease. This CDR3 is built from 14 residues. Per the germline V gene, CDR1 is MNHNS and CDR2 is SASEGT. TCRdb re-called the 10x single-cell sequencing reads and catalogs CDR3 proteins one per entry, DNA excluded. The sample's table shows 860 or so distinct CDR3 sequences. This clonotype is deemed large by its frequency. The source material was cerebrospinal fluid. The receptor comes from a human donor with Parkinson's disease. The chain carries TRBV6-1 and TRBJ2-2; TCRdb's D call, TRBD2, is unchecked because there is no DNA. CDR3 protein: CASSPLWGAGELFF.